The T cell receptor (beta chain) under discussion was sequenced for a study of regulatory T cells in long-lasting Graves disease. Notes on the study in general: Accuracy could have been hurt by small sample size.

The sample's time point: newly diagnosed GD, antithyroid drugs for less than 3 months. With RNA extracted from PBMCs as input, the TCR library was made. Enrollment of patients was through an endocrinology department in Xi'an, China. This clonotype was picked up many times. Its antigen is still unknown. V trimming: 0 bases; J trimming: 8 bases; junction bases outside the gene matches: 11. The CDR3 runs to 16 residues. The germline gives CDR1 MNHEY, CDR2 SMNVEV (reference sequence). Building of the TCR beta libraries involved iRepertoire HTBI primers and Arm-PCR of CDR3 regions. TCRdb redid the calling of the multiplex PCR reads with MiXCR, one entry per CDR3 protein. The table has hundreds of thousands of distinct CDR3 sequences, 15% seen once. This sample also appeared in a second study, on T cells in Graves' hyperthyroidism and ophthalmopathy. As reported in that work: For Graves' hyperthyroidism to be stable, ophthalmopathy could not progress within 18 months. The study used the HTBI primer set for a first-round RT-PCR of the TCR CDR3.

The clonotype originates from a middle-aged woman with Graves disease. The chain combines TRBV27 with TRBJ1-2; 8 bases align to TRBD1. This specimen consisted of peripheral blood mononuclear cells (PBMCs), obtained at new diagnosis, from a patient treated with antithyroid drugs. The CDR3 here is CASSLSEGQDPRGYTF. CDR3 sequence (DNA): TGTGCCAGCAGTTTATCGGAGGGACAGGACCCACGGGGCTACACCTTC.